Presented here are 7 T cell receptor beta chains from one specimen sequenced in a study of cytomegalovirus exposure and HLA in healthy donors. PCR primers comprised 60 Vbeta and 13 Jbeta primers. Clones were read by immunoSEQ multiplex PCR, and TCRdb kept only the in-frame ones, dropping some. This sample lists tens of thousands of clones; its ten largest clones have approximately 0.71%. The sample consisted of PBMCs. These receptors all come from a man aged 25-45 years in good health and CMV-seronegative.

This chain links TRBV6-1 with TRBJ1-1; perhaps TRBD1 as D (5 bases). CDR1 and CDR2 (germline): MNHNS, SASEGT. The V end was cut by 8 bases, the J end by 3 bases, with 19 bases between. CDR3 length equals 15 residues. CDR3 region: CASGAARGPDTEAFF. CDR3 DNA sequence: TGTGCCAGCGGGGCCGCCCGAGGCCCAGACACTGAAGCTTTCTTT.

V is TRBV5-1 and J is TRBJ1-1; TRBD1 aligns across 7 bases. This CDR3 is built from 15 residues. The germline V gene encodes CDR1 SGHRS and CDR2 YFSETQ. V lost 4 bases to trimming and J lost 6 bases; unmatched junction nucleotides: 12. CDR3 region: CASSGGGYGNAEAFF. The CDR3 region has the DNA TGCGCCAGCAGCGGAGGGGGCTACGGGAATGCTGAAGCTTTCTTT.

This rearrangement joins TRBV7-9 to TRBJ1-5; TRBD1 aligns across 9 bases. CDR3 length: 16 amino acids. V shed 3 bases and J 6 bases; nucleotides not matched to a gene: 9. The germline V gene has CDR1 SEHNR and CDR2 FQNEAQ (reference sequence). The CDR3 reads CASSFAAAGQGQPQHF. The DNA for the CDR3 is TGTGCCAGCAGCTTCGCTGCCGCGGGACAGGGTCAGCCCCAGCATTTT.

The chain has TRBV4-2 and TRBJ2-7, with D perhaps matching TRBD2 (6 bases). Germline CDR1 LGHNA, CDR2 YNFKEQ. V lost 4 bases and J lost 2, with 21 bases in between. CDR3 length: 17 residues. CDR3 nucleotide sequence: TGTGCCAGCAGCCTTGCCCCCCCGAGCGGGCTGACCTACGAGCAGTACTTC. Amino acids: CASSLAPPSGLTYEQYF.

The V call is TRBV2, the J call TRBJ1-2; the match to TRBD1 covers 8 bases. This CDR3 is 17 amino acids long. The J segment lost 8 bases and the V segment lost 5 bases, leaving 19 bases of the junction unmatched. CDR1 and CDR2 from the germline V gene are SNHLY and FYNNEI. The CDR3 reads CASSMMDVDRVRGGYTF. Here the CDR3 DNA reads TGTGCCAGCAGTATGATGGACGTGGACAGGGTTAGGGGGGGCTACACCTTC.

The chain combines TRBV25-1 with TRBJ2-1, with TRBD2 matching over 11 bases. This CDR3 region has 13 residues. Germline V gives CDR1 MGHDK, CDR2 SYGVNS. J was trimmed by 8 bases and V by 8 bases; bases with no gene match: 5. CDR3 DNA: TGTGCCAGCTATACTAGCGGGAGCGATGAGCAGTTCTTC. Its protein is CASYTSGSDEQFF. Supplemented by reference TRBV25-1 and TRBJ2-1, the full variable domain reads EADIYQTPRYLVIGTGKKITLECSQTMGHDKMYWYQQDPGMELHLIHYSYGVNSTEKGDLSSESTVSRIRTEHFPLTLESARPSHTSQYLCASYTSGSDEQFFGPGTRLTVL.

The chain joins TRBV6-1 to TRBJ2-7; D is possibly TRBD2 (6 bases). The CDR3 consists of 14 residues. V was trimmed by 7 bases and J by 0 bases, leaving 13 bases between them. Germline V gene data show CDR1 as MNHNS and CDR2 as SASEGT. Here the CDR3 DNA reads TGTGCCAGCACTTACCGGGACTCCTCCTACGAGCAGTACTTC. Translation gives CASTYRDSSYEQYF.